These 6 T cell receptor beta chains came from one sample sequenced in a study of blood T cell repertoires in COVID-19. The repertoire was sequenced with immunoSEQ multiplex PCR; TCRdb's copy has only in-frame clones and lacks some. The sample lists 100,000 or so clones, just over 85% seen once, with roughly 2.7% in the top ten. The sequenced sample consisted of PBMCs or T cells enriched from blood (not recorded which). These receptors were obtained from a woman aged 50 to 60 who had recovered from COVID-19.

The chain has TRBV27 and TRBJ2-3; D gene unclear. In germline, CDR1 is MNHEY, CDR2 SMNVEV (reference sequence). The CDR3 is made up of 15 amino acids. The V end was cut by 3 bases, the J end by 1 base, with 11 bases between. The CDR3: CASSFAAPGTDTQYF. The CDR3 DNA is TGTGCCAGCAGTTTTGCGGCCCCTGGCACAGATACGCAGTATTTT.

The chain joins TRBV28 to TRBJ2-1; possibly TRBD2 for D (6 bases). The germline V and J ends were trimmed by 6 bases and 8 bases, with 11 bases remaining between them. The CDR3 contains 12 residues. CDR1 and CDR2 (germline): MDHEN, SYDVKM. In nucleotides, the CDR3 is TGTGCCAGCAGGCTGGGGGGATATGAGCAGTTCTTC. Encoded protein: CASRLGGYEQFF.

V gene TRBV5-4 combines with J gene TRBJ2-3, with D perhaps matching TRBD1 (5 bases). Germline V lookup: CDR1 SGHNT, CDR2 YYREEE (reference sequence). The V end lost 1 base, the J end lost 2 bases, and 11 bases lay between the germline ends. The CDR3 runs 15 residues. In nucleotides, the CDR3 is TGTGCCAGCAGCTTGCGACAGATCCCCACAGATACGCAGTATTTT. It translates to CASSLRQIPTDTQYF.

The chain recombines TRBV7-7 with TRBJ2-3; no definite D call. Germline lookup yields CDR1 SSHAT and CDR2 FNYEAQ (reference sequence). CDR3 length equals 16 residues. Trimming shortened V by 1 base and J by 6 bases, and 17 bases separated the two germline ends. CDR3 sequence reads: CASSLGSMAAGDTQYF. CDR3 in DNA: TGTGCCAGCAGCTTAGGCTCCATGGCGGCCGGGGATACGCAGTATTTT.

This clone has a single count. Other DNA sequences in the sample encode the same CDR3. This rearrangement joins TRBV7-3 to TRBJ1-1; D not resolved. Trimming left V 0 bases short and J 3 bases short, with 5 bases between. This CDR3 has 13 amino acids. The germline CDR1 and CDR2 sequences are SGHTA and FQGTGA. Written as DNA, the CDR3 is TGTGCCAGCAGCTTAACCGGGGACACTGAAGCTTTCTTT. It translates to CASSLTGDTEAFF.

J is TRBJ2-7 and V is TRBV1; the DNA was not compared with TRBD2, the D call given in the table. TRBV1 is given as a pseudogene. This CDR3 spans 14 amino acids. CDR3 amino acids: CTSSKRTSSYEQYF. Here the CDR3 DNA reads TGCACCAGCAGCAAGCGGACTAGCTCCTACGAGCAGTACTTC.